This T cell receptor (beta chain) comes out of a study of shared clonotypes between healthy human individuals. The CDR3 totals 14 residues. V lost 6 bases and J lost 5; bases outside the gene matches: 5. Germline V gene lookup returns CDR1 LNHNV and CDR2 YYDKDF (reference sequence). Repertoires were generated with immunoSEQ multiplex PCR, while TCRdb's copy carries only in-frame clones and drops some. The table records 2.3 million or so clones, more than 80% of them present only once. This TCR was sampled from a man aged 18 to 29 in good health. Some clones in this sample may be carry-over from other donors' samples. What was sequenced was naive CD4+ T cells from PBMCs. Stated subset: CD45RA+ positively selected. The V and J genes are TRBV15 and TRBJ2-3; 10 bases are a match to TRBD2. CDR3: CATRLGLARDTQYF. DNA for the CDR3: TGTGCCACCAGATTGGGACTAGCGAGAGATACGCAGTATTTT.